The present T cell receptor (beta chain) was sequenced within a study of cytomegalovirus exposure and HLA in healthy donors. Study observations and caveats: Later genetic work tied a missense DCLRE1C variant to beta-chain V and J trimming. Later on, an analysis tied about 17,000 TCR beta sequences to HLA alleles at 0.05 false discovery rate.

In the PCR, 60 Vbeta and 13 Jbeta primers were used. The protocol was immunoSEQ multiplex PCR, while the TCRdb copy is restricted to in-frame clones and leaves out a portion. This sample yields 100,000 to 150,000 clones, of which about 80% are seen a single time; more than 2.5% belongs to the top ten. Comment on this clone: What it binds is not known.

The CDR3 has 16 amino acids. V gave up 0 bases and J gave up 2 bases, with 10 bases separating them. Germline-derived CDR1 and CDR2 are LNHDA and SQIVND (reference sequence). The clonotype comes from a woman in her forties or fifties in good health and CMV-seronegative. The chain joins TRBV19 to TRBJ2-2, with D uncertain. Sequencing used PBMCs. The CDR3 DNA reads TGTGCCAGTAGTATAGATTCACAGAGAAACACCGGGGAGCTGTTTTTT. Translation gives CASSIDSQRNTGELFF.